The present T cell receptor beta chain was sequenced within a study of memory CD4+ T cells and cytomegalovirus serostatus. Study information: Of the healthy Belgian adults, eight or nine were CMV seropositive and fewer than 30 seronegative.

In the authors' methods: Out-of-frame sequences were removed, leaving 2,000,000 or so distinct TCRbeta sequences. TCRdb's table, derived via immunoSEQ multiplex PCR, lists solely in-frame clones and lacks some. That table supplies the V and J calls and clone size; D and trimming were determined from the DNA. The sample records some 54,000 clones, approximately 80% being singletons. Germline CDR1 LNHNV, CDR2 YYDKDF (reference sequence). This CDR3 has 15 residues. The ends were cut back, 0 bases at V and 1 base at J, with 7 bases in the middle. Points from the study as a whole: Of under 200 reported CMV TCRbeta sequences, roughly 67 were found in memory CD4+ repertoires.

The sort gate was single viable CD3+CD4+CD8-CD45RO+ cells for memory CD4+ T cells. Remarks on this clone: Its antigen is not known.

This TCR was sampled from an adult in good health and CMV-seropositive. The genes are TRBV15 and TRBJ2-1; no definite D call. The sequencing input was memory CD4+ T cells from blood. Here the CDR3 reads CATSRDRSSYNEQFF. The CDR3 coding sequence is TGTGCCACCAGCAGAGATCGCAGTTCCTACAATGAGCAGTTCTTC.